One TCR beta chain is described in this entry. This sample stems from a study of Ad26.COV2.S vaccination and SARS-CoV-2 variants. Treatment meaning: about 20 received Ad26.COV2.S at low or high dose, single or two shots; 5 received placebo; per-sample allocation not given. After the first vaccine or placebo injection, samples were drawn on day 63. The method was immunoSEQ multiplex PCR; TCRdb's version includes in-frame clones alone and lacks a portion of them. The sample lists 360,000 or so clones; 89% were seen once. Germline CDR1 is MGHDK and CDR2 is SYGVNS. The CDR3 is 12 amino acids. The germline V and J ends were trimmed by 2 bases and 5 bases, with 4 bases remaining between them.

The sample consisted of peripheral blood, taken in a trial of Ad26.COV2.S vaccine versus placebo. The J gene is TRBJ2-1, the V gene TRBV25-1; D call uncertain. This receptor was identified in a person between 18 and 59 years old who received the Ad26.COV2.S COVID-19 vaccine or a placebo. CDR3 sequence reads: CASSEGDNEQFF. CDR3 DNA sequence: TGTGCCAGCAGTGAAGGGGACAATGAGCAGTTCTTC.